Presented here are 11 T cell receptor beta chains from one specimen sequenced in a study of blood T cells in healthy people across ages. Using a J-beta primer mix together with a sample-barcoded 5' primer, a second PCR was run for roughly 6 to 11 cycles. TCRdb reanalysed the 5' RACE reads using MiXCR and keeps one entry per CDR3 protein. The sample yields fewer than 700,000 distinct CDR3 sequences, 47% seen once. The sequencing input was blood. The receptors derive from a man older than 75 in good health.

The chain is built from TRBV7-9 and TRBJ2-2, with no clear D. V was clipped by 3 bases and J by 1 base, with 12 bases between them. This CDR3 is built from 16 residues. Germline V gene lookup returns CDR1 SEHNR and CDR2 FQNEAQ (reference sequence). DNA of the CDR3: TGTGCCAGCAGCTTGTTAGGCCCTCTGAACACCGGGGAGCTGTTTTTT. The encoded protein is CASSLLGPLNTGELFF. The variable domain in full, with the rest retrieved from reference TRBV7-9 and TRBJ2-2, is DTGVSQNPRHKITKRGQNVTFRCDPISEHNRLYWYRQTLGQGPEFLTYFQNEAQLEKSRLLSDRFSAERPKGSFSTLEIQRTEQGDSAMYLCASSLLGPLNTGELFFGEGSRLTVL.

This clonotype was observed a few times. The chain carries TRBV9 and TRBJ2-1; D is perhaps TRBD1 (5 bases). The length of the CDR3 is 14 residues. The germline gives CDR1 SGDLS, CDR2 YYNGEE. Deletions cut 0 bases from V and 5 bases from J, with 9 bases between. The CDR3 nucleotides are TGTGCCAGCAGCGTAGGGGGCAGAAACAATGAGCAGTTCTTC. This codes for CASSVGGRNNEQFF.

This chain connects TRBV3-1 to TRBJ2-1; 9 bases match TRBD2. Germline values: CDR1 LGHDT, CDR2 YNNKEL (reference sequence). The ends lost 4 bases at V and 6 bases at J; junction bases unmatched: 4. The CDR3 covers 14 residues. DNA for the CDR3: TGTGCCAGCAGCCGACTAGCGGTCCCCAATGAGCAGTTCTTC. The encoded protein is CASSRLAVPNEQFF.

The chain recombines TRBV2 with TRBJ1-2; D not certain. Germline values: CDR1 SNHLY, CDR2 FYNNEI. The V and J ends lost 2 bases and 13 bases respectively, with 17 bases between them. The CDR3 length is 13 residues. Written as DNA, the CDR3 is TGTGCCAGCAGTGAACAGGCACAACCATCTTTCACCTTC. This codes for CASSEQAQPSFTF.

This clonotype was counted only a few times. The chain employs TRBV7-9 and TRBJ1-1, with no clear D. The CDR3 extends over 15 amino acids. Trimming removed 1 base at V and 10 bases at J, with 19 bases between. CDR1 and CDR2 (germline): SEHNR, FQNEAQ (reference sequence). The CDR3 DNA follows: TGTGCCAGCAGCTTAGACGGGAAGGCACCTGATGGAGCTTTCTTT. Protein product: CASSLDGKAPDGAFF.

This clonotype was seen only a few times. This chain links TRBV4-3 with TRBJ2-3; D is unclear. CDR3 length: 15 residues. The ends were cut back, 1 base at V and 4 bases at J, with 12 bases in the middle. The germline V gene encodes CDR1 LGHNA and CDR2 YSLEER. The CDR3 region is CASSQGPGEADTQYF. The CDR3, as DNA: TGCGCCAGCAGCCAAGGACCTGGTGAGGCAGATACGCAGTATTTT.

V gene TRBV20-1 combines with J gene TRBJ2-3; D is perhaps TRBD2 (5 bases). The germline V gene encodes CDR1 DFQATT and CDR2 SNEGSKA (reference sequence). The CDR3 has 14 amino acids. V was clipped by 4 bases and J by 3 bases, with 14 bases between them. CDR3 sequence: CSANRAGKTDTQYF. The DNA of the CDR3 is TGCAGTGCTAACCGGGCCGGGAAGACAGATACGCAGTATTTT.

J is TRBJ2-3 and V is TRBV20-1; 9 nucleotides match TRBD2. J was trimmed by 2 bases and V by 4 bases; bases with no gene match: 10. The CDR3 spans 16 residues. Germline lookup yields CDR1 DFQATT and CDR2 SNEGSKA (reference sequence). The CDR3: CSANDIAGASTDTQYF. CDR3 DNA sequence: TGCAGTGCTAACGATATAGCGGGGGCTTCCACAGATACGCAGTATTTT.

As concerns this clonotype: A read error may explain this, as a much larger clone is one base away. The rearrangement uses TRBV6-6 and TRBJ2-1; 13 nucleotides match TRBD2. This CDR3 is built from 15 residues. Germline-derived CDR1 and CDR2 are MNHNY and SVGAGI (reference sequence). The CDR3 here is CASSPGTSGTNEQVF. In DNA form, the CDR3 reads TGTGCCAGCAGCCCCGGGACTAGCGGGACCAATGAGCAGGTCTTC.

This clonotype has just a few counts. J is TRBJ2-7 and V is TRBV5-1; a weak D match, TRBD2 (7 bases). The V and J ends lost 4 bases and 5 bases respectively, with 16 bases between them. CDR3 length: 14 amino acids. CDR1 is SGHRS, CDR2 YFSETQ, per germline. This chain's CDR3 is CASSGTGGAHEQYF. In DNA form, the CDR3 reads TGCGCCAGCAGCGGTACGGGGGGCGCCCACGAGCAGTACTTC. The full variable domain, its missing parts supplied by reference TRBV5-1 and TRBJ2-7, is KAGVTQTPRYLIKTRGQQVTLSCSPISGHRSVSWYQQTPGQGLQFLFEYFSETQRNKGNFPGRFSGRQFSNSRSEMNVSTLELGDSALYLCASSGTGGAHEQYFGPGTRLTVT.

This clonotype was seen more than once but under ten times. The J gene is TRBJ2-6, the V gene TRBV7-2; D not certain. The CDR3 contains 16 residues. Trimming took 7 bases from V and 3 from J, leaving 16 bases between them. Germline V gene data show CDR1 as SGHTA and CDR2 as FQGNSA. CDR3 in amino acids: CASNPYISFGANVLTF. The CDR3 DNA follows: TGTGCCAGCAACCCTTATATAAGTTTTGGGGCCAACGTCCTGACTTTC.